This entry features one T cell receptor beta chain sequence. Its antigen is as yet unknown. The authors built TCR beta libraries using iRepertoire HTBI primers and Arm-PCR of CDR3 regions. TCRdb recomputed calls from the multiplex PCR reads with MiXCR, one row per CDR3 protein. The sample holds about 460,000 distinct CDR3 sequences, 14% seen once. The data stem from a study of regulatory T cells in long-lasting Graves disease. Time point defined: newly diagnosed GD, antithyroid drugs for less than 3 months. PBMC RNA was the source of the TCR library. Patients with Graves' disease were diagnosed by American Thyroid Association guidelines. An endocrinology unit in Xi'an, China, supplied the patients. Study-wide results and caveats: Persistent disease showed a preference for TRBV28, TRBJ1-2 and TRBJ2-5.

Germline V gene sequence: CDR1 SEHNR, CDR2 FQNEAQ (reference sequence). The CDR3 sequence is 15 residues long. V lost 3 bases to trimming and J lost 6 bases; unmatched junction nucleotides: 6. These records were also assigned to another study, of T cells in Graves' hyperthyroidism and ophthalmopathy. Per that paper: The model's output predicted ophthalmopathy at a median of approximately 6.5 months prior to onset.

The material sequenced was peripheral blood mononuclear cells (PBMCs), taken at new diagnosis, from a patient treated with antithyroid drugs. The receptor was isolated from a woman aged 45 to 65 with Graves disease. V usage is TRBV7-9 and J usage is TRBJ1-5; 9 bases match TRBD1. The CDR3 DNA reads TGTGCCAGCAGCTTCGGGACAGGGAGGGTTCAGCCCCAGCATTTT. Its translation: CASSFGTGRVQPQHF. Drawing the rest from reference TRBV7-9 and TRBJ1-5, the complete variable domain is DTGVSQNPRHKITKRGQNVTFRCDPISEHNRLYWYRQTLGQGPEFLTYFQNEAQLEKSRLLSDRFSAERPKGSFSTLEIQRTEQGDSAMYLCASSFGTGRVQPQHFGDGTRLSIL.